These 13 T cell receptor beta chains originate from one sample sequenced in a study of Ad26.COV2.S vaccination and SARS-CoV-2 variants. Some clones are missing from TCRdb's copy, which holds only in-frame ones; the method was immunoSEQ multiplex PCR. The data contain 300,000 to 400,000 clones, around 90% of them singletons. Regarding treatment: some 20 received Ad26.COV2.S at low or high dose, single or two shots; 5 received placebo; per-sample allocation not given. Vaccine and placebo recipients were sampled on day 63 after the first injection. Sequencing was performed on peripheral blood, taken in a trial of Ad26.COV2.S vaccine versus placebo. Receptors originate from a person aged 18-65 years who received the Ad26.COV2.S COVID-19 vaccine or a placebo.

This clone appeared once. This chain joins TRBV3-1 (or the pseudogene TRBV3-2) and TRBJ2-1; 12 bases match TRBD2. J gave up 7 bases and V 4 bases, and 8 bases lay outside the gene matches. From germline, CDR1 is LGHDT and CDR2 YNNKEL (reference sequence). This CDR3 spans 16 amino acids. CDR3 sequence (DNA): TGTGCCAGCAGCCCGCTAGCGGGAGGGCCGGGTAATGAGCAGTTCTTC. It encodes CASSPLAGGPGNEQFF.

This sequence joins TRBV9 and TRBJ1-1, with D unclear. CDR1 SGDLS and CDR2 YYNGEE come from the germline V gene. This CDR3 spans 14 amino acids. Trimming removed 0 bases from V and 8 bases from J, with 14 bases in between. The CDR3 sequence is CASSVGDDLGEAFF. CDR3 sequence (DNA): TGTGCCAGCAGCGTAGGGGATGACCTTGGGGAAGCTTTCTTT.

The CDR3 loop is CASSVDSYGYTF. CDR3 coding DNA: TGCGCCAGCAGCGTCGACAGTTATGGCTACACCTTC. The V gene is TRBV5-1, the J gene TRBJ1-2, with D maybe TRBD1 (5 bases). The germline gives CDR1 SGHRS, CDR2 YFSETQ. This CDR3 has 12 residues. The V gene lost 4 bases and the J gene lost 5 bases, with 9 bases spanning the gap.

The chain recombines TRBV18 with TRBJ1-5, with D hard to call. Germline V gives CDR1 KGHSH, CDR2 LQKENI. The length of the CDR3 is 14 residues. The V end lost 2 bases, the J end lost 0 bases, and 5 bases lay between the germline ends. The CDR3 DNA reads TGTGCCAGCTCACCATCGGGTAGCAATCAGCCCCAGCATTTT. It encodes CASSPSGSNQPQHF.

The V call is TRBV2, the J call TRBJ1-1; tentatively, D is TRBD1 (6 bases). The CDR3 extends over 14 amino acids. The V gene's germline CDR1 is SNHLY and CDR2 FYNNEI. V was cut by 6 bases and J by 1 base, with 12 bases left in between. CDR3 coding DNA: TGTGCCAGCAGGTTACAGGGACAGAACACTGAAGCTTTCTTT. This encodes CASRLQGQNTEAFF. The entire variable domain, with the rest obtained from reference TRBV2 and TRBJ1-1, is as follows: EPEVTQTPSHQVTQMGQEVILRCVPISNHLYFYWYRQILGQKVEFLVSFYNNEISEKSEIFDDQFSVERPDGSNFTLKIRSTKLEDSAMYFCASRLQGQNTEAFFGQGTRLTVV.

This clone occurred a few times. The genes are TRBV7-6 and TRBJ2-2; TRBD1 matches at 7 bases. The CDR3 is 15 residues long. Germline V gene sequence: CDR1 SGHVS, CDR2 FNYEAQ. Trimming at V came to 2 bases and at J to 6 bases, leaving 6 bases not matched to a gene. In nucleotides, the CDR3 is TGTGCCAGCAGCTTACAGGGGGAGATTGCCGGGGAGCTGTTTTTT. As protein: CASSLQGEIAGELFF.

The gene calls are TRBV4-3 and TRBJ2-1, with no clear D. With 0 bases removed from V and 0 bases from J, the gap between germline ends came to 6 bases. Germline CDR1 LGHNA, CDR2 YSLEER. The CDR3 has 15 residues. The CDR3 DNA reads TGCGCCAGCAGCCAAGAAAGGCCCTCCTACAATGAGCAGTTCTTC. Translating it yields CASSQERPSYNEQFF.

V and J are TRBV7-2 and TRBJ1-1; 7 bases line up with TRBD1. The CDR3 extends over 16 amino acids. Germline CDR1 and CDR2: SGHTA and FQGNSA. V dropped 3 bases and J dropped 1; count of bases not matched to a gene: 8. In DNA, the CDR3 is TGTGCCAGCAGCTTTACAGGGGATAGGGAGAACACTGAAGCTTTCTTT. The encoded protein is CASSFTGDRENTEAFF.

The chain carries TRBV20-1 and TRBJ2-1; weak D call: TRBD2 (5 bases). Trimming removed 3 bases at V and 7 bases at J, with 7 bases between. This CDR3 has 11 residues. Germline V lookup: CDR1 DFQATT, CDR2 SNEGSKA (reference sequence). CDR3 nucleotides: TGCAGTGCTAGGCGAGGGAATGAGCAGTTCTTC. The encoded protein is CSARRGNEQFF.

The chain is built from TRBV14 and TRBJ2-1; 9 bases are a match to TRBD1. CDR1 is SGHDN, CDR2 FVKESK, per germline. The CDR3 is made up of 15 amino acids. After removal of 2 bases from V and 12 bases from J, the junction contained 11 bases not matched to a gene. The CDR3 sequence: CASSQTQGAKSGQFF. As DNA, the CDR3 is TGTGCCAGCAGCCAAACACAGGGGGCGAAATCCGGGCAGTTCTTC.

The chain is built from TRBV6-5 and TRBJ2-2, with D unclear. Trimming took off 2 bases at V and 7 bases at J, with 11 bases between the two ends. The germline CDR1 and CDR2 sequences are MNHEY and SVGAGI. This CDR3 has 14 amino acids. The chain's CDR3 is CASSYSRTGGELFF. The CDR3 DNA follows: TGTGCCAGCAGTTACAGCAGGACGGGCGGGGAGCTGTTTTTT.

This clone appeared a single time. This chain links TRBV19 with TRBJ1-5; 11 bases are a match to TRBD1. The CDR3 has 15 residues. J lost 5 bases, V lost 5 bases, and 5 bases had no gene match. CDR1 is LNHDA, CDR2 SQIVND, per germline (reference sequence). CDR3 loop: CASSPGQGEDQPQHF. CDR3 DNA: TGTGCCAGTAGTCCGGGACAGGGGGAAGATCAGCCCCAGCATTTT.

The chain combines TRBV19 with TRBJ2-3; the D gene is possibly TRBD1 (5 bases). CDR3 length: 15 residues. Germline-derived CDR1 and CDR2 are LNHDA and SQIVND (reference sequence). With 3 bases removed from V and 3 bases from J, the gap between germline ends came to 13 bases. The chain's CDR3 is CASSIRGTITDTQYF. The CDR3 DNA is TGTGCCAGTAGTATTAGGGGAACGATTACAGATACGCAGTATTTT.